The rows below give T cell receptor beta chains drawn from one sample of a study of CD8 T cells in Susac syndrome. In TCRdb, the immunoSEQ multiplex PCR reads were re-called with MiXCR into one record per CDR3 protein. The sample includes about 150,000 distinct CDR3 sequences, around 95% of them seen just once. The sample was CD8+ T cells from PBMCs. These receptors were taken from a human donor with multiple sclerosis. CDR3s include the opening cysteine and the closing phenylalanine or tryptophan. D genes are given only for firm matches. Part of the rows lack a size; the others show once, few, many or a class for expanded clones.

v_call	d_call	j_call	clone_size	cdr3_nt	cdr3_aa
TRBV2	NA	TRBJ2-5	NA	TGTGCCAGCAGTGACCCTAACCAAGAGACCCAGTACTTC	CASSDPNQETQYF
TRBV25-1	NA	TRBJ1-2	NA	TGTGCCAGCACCGGGCTAAGGGACTATGGCTACACCTTC	CASTGLRDYGYTF
TRBV4-1	NA	TRBJ2-7	NA	TGCGCCAGCAGCCGGACAACAGGGGGGGCCTACGAGCAGTACTTC	CASSRTTGGAYEQYF
TRBV7-9	NA	TRBJ2-3	once	TGTGCCAGCAGCACCCCGCCGAGGGGACGGACAGATACGCAGTATTTT	CASSTPPRGRTDTQYF
TRBV2	TRBD1	TRBJ1-1	few	TGTGCCAGCAGTGAACCAGGGGGAACTGAAGCTTTCTTT	CASSEPGGTEAFF
TRBV12-5	NA	TRBJ2-3	NA	TGTGCTAGTGGCCTCACGTCCACAGATACGCAGTATTTT	CASGLTSTDTQYF
TRBV12-3/TRBV12-4	NA	TRBJ2-2	NA	TGTGCCAGCAGTTTAGTCCCAGGTAGGGAGCTGTTTTTT	CASSLVPGRELFF
TRBV29-1	NA	TRBJ1-2	once	TGCAGCGTTGGGACGCAGTATGGCTACACCTTC	CSVGTQYGYTF
TRBV6-4	TRBD2	TRBJ2-3	NA	TGTGCCAGTGGGACTAGCCCCACAGATACGCAGTATTTT	CASGTSPTDTQYF
TRBV25-1	NA	TRBJ2-7	once	TGTGCCAGCAGTAGGGGACTGTCCGACGAGCAGTACTTC	CASSRGLSDEQYF
TRBV5-6	NA	TRBJ1-1	NA	TGTGCCAGCAGTATTCGTCCAGGGAACACTGAAGCTTTCTTT	CASSIRPGNTEAFF
TRBV5-1	NA	TRBJ1-1	NA	TGCGCCAGCAGCTGCCCACAGGGTATCTGCACTGAAGCTTTCTTT	CASSCPQGICTEAFF
TRBV27	TRBD1	TRBJ2-7	once	TGTGCCAGCAGCTCACCCCAGGGGGACTCCTACGAGCAGTACTTC	CASSSPQGDSYEQYF
TRBV11-2	NA	TRBJ1-2	NA	TGTGCCAGCAGCTTAGGAGGGTATAGTGGCTACACCTTC	CASSLGGYSGYTF
TRBV27	NA	TRBJ2-2	NA	TGTGCCAGCAGTTTTGGCGGTAACACCGGGGAGCTGTTTTTT	CASSFGGNTGELFF
TRBV12-3/TRBV12-4	NA	TRBJ2-7	NA	TGTGCCAGCAGTTACGGGGGGCCCACCTACGAGCAGTACTTC	CASSYGGPTYEQYF
TRBV15	TRBD1	TRBJ2-7	NA	TGTGCCACCAGCGGCTACACCGGGACAGGGGGCTACGAGCAGTACTTC	CATSGYTGTGGYEQYF
TRBV29-1	NA	TRBJ2-5	NA	TGCAGCGTCGTACTGGGACCCCCTGGAGAGACCCAGTACTTC	CSVVLGPPGETQYF
TRBV7-9	NA	TRBJ2-1	NA	TGTGCCAGCAGCTTAGAGTTCGTGGGCGAGCAGTTCTTC	CASSLEFVGEQFF
TRBV2	NA	TRBJ2-1	NA	TGTGCCAGCACCCGGACTAATGGGGAGCAGTTCTTC	CASTRTNGEQFF
TRBV9	NA	TRBJ2-1	NA	TGTGCCAGCAGCCCAGCACTCCAGCTCCCACCCGATGAGCAGTTCTTC	CASSPALQLPPDEQFF
TRBV27	NA	TRBJ2-3	NA	TGTGCCAGCAGTTTACTTGGTGCGGATACGCAGTATTTT	CASSLLGADTQYF
TRBV25-1	NA	TRBJ1-2	once	TGTGCCAGCAGTATAGATTACGGGGGTATGGATGGCTACACCTTC	CASSIDYGGMDGYTF
TRBV12-5	TRBD2	TRBJ2-7	NA	TGTGCTAGTGGTTTCGGGGCTAGCGGGGGGCAGAACGAGCAGTACTTC	CASGFGASGGQNEQYF
TRBV3-1	NA	TRBJ2-3	NA	TGTGCCAGCAGTCAAGGTCCTAGCCCATCAGATACGCAGTATTTT	CASSQGPSPSDTQYF
TRBV11-2	NA	TRBJ2-5	NA	TGTGCCAGCAGCTCACTGACCGAACCTTTGATAGAGACCCAGTACTTC	CASSSLTEPLIETQYF
TRBV11-2	NA	TRBJ1-1	NA	TGTGCCAGCAGCCCAAGGTCCATGAACACTGAAGCTTTCTTT	CASSPRSMNTEAFF
TRBV6-5	NA	TRBJ1-2	NA	TGTGCCAGCAGTTCTTACAGGGAGAACTATGGCTACACCTTC	CASSSYRENYGYTF
TRBV29-1	NA	TRBJ1-1	NA	TGCAGCTGTGATGTGAACACTGAAGCTTTCTTT	CSCDVNTEAFF
TRBV5-8	NA	TRBJ1-5	NA	TGTGCCAGCAGCCTCCGTGACCCAGGGACGGATCAGCCCCAGCATTTT	CASSLRDPGTDQPQHF
TRBV30	NA	TRBJ1-5	once	TGTGCCTGGAGTGTTGGGGGGAACCATCAGCCCCAGCATTTT	CAWSVGGNHQPQHF
TRBV4-1	NA	TRBJ1-4	NA	TGCGCCAGCAGCCAAGATTGGGGACATTCTGAAAAACTGTTTTTT	CASSQDWGHSEKLFF
TRBV7-8	NA	TRBJ2-3	NA	TGTGCCAGCAGATTTGGCGGGGTGGGAGATACGCAGTATTTT	CASRFGGVGDTQYF
TRBV3-1	NA	TRBJ2-7	NA	TGTGCCAGCAGCCAGGGGGCCGACTCCTACGAGCAGTACTTC	CASSQGADSYEQYF
TRBV24-1	TRBD2	TRBJ2-3	NA	TGTGCCACCAGTGATAGCGCTAGCGGGGGCACAGATACGCAGTATTTT	CATSDSASGGTDTQYF
TRBV15	TRBD1	TRBJ2-3	NA	TGTGCCACCAGCCCCCTGACAGGGATGAGGGGTACGCAGTATTTT	CATSPLTGMRGTQYF
TRBV12-3/TRBV12-4	NA	TRBJ2-3	NA	TGTGCCAGCAGTTTAACCCCGACAGTCAGGGGAACAGATACGCAGTATTTT	CASSLTPTVRGTDTQYF
TRBV30	NA	TRBJ1-5	NA	TGTGCCTGGAACCAAGGGGCAGGCAATCAGCCCCAGCATTTT	CAWNQGAGNQPQHF
TRBV27	NA	TRBJ2-5	NA	TGTGCCAGCAGTTCCCTGGGGGAAGAGACCCAGTACTTC	CASSSLGEETQYF
TRBV18	NA	TRBJ1-5	NA	TGTGCCAGCTCACCGGACGAAAGTACGGGTCAGCCCCAGCATTTT	CASSPDESTGQPQHF
TRBV29-1	NA	TRBJ1-2	NA	TGCAGCGTTGTTAACCCCGACTATGGCTACACCTTC	CSVVNPDYGYTF
TRBV7-9	NA	TRBJ2-7	NA	TGTGCCACCACAGGACAGAACTCCTACGAGCAGTACTTC	CATTGQNSYEQYF
TRBV12-3/TRBV12-4	NA	TRBJ1-6	once	TGTGCCAGCAGTCCGACACTGGGTGCTTCACCCCTCCACTTT	CASSPTLGASPLHF